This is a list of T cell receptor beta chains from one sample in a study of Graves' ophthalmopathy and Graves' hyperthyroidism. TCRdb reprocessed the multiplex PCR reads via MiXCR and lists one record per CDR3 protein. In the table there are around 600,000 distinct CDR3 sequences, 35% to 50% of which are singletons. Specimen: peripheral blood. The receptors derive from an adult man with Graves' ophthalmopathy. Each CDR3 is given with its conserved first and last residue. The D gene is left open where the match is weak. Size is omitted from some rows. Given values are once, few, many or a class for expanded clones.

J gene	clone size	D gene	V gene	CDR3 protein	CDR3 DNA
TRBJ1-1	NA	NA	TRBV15	CATSRARGAFF	TGTGCCACCAGCAGAGCGAGGGGAGCTTTCTTT
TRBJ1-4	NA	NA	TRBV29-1	CSVGSGTNEKLFF	TGCAGCGTTGGATCAGGAACTAATGAAAAACTGTTTTTT
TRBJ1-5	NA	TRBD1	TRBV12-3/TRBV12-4	CASRRTWTGTAQPQHF	TGTGCCAGCAGACGAACTTGGACAGGGACGGCTCAGCCCCAGCATTTT
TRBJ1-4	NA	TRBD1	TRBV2	CASSSHPQGANEKLFF	TGTGCCAGCAGTAGCCACCCACAGGGGGCTAATGAAAAACTGTTTTTT
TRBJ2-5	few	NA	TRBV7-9	CASSLVEGGETQYF	TGTGCCAGCAGCTTAGTAGAGGGGGGGGAGACCCAGTACTTC
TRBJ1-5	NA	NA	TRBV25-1	CASSVGPEGAQPQHF	TGTGCCAGCAGTGTGGGACCCGAGGGAGCTCAGCCCCAGCATTTT
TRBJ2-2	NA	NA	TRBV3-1	CASMPRTNTGELFF	TGTGCCAGCATGCCTCGGACGAACACCGGGGAGCTGTTTTTT
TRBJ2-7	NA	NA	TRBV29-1	CSPYRAAGYEQYF	TGCAGTCCTTACAGGGCCGCGGGTTACGAGCAGTACTTC
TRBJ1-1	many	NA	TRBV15	CATSRELYTLNTEAFF	TGTGCCACCAGCAGAGAGCTGTACACCTTGAACACTGAAGCTTTCTTT
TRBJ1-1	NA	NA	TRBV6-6	CASSYSGANTEAFF	TGTGCCAGCAGTTACTCGGGGGCGAACACTGAAGCTTTCTTT
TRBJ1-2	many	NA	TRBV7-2	CASIKSTGNYGYTF	TGTGCCAGCATCAAATCGACTGGGAACTATGGCTACACCTTC
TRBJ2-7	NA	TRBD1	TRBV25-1	CASTPGGQASYEQYF	TGTGCCAGCACCCCAGGGGGACAAGCCTCCTACGAGCAGTACTTC
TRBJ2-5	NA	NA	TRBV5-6	CASSYGGARAQYF	TGTGCCAGCAGCTACGGAGGAGCCAGGGCCCAGTACTTC
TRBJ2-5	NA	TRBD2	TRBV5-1	CASSLKGLAGPGETQYF	TGCGCCAGCAGCTTGAAGGGACTAGCGGGGCCGGGGGAGACCCAGTACTTC
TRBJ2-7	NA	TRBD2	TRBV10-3	CASSYEGAGGLEQYF	TGTGCCAGCAGTTACGAGGGAGCGGGAGGACTCGAGCAGTACTTC
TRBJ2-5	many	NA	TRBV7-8	CASSFASSETQYF	TGTGCCAGCAGCTTTGCTAGTAGTGAGACCCAGTACTTC
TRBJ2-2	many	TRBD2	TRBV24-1	CATSDPRSGVNTGELFF	TGTGCCACCAGTGATCCCCGTAGCGGGGTGAACACCGGGGAGCTGTTTTTT
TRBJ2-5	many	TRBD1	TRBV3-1	CASSQDRVRETQYF	TGTGCCAGCAGCCAGGACAGGGTTCGAGAGACCCAGTACTTC
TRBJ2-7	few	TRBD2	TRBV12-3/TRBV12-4	CASSKGLDNEQYF	TGTGCCAGCAGCAAGGGACTAGACAACGAGCAGTACTTC
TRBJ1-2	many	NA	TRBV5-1	CASSRDVGGVYGYTF	TGCGCCAGCAGCCGGGACGTCGGAGGCGTATATGGCTACACCTTC
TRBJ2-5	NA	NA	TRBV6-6	CASRPGGLARGSRETQYF	TGTGCCAGCAGACCCGGGGGGCTCGCCCGGGGGTCGCGAGAGACCCAGTACTTC
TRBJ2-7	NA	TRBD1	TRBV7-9	CASSEGDRDRFVYEQYF	TGTGCCAGCAGCGAAGGGGACCGGGACAGGTTCGTCTACGAGCAGTACTTC
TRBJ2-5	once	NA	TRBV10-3	CAISEEGSEETQYF	TGTGCCATCAGTGAAGAGGGGTCGGAGGAGACCCAGTACTTC
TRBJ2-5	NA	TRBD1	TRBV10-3	CAISLTTGGGETQYF	TGTGCCATCAGTTTGACGACAGGGGGCGGGGAGACCCAGTACTTC
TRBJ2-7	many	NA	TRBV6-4	CASRTGTFAYEQYF	TGTGCCAGCAGGACCGGGACATTTGCCTACGAGCAGTACTTC
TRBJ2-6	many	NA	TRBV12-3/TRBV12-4	CASRDGVVYSGANVLTF	TGTGCCAGTCGCGATGGGGTGGTTTACTCTGGGGCCAACGTCCTGACTTTC
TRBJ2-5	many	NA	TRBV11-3	CASSPREFEETQYF	TGTGCCAGCAGTCCGAGGGAGTTCGAGGAGACCCAGTACTTC
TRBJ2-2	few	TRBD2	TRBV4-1	CASSQGTRADTGELFF	TGCGCCAGCAGCCAAGGGACTAGGGCGGACACCGGGGAGCTGTTTTTT
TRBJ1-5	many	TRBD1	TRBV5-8	CASTETLQGYSNQPQHF	TGTGCCAGCACCGAAACATTACAGGGGTATAGCAATCAGCCCCAGCATTTT
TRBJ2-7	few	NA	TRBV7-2	CASSYRGGPSSYEQYF	TGTGCCAGCAGCTATAGGGGGGGCCCGAGCTCCTACGAGCAGTACTTC
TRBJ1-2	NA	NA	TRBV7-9	CASSSGAPVNYGYTF	TGTGCCAGCAGCTCGGGAGCACCCGTTAACTATGGCTACACCTTC
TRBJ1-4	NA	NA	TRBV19	CASSEWGLVKNCFF	NA
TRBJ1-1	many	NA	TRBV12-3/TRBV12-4	CASSFTHANTEAFF	TGTGCCAGCAGTTTCACGCACGCGAACACTGAAGCTTTCTTT
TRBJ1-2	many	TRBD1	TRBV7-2	CASSLVRGGHGYTF	TGTGCCAGCAGCTTAGTTCGAGGGGGCCATGGCTACACCTTC
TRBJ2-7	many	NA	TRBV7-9	CASSADGSYEQYF	TGTGCCAGCAGCGCCGACGGTTCCTACGAGCAGTACTTC
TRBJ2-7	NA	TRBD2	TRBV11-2	CASMTRLAGVYEQYF	TGTGCCAGCATGACCAGACTAGCGGGAGTCTACGAGCAGTACTTC
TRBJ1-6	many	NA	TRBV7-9	CASSQDQGPGSPLHF	TGCGCCAGCAGCCAAGACCAGGGTCCGGGTTCACCCCTCCACTTT
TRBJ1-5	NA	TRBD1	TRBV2	CASRQGAQPQHF	TGTGCCAGCAGACAGGGGGCCCAGCCCCAGCATTTT
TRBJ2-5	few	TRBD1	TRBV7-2	CASSLIGTGGGETQYF	TGTGCCAGCAGCTTAATTGGGACAGGGGGCGGAGAGACCCAGTACTTC
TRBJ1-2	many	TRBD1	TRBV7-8	CASSLGPGQGDGYTF	TGTGCCAGCAGCTTGGGGCCCGGACAGGGGGATGGCTACACCTTC
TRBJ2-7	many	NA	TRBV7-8	CASSSGTQTHEQYF	TGTGCCAGCAGCTCCGGGACCCAGACCCACGAGCAGTACTTC
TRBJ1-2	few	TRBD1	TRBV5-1	CASSFRQGLNYGYTF	TGCGCCAGCAGCTTCCGACAGGGGCTGAACTATGGCTACACCTTC
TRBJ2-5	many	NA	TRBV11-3	CASSPARIAETQYF	TGTGCCAGCAGCCCCGCCCGGATAGCAGAGACCCAGTACTTC
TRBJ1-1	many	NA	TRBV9	CASSPGRALNTEAFF	TGTGCCAGCAGCCCCGGGCGGGCCTTGAACACTGAAGCTTTCTTT
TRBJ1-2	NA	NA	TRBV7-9	CASSARQARQGPYGYTF	TGTGCCAGCAGTGCTAGACAAGCGAGGCAGGGACCCTATGGCTACACCTTC
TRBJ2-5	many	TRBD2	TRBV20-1	CSAREGRSGGTQYF	TGCAGTGCTAGAGAGGGGCGAAGCGGGGGGACCCAGTACTTC
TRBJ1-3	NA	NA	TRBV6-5	CASSYSLPTSSGNTIYF	TGTGCCAGCAGTTACTCCCTGCCTACGAGCTCTGGAAACACCATATATTTT
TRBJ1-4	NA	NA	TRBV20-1	CSADRVDSDEKLFF	TGCAGTGCCGATCGCGTCGACTCTGATGAAAAACTGTTTTTT
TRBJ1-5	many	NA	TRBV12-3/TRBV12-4	CASSPPGGPNQPQHF	TGTGCCAGCAGTCCGCCCGGGGGACCCAATCAGCCCCAGCATTTT
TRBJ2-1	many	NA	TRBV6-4	CASSEDTYNEQFF	TGTGCCAGCAGTGAGGACACCTACAATGAGCAGTTCTTC
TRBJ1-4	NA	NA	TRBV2	CASRSPRLNEKLFF	TGTGCCAGCAGATCCCCAAGACTCAATGAAAAACTGTTTTTT
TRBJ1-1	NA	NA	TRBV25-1	CASSESRGTHGAAFF	TGTGCCAGCAGTGAATCCCGCGGGACACATGGCGCAGCTTTCTTT
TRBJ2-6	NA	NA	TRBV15	CATSRDSSWSGANVLTF	TGTGCCACCAGCAGAGATTCTAGCTGGTCTGGGGCCAACGTCCTGACTTTC